This entry lists 24 T cell receptor beta chains sequenced from one sample in a study of response to subunit inactivated influenza vaccine. One entry per CDR3 protein, called by TCRdb with MiXCR from the RT-PCR reads. The sample lists under 950,000 distinct CDR3 sequences; over 20% were seen once. The sample consisted of PBMCs from blood, taken roughly 5 days after vaccination. All receptors come from a man aged 45-65 years who received an inactivated influenza vaccine.

In this sample, this clonotype turned up many times. The chain has TRBV9 and TRBJ2-1; a weak D match, TRBD2 (6 bases). Trimming shortened V by 0 bases and J by 2 bases, and 15 bases separated the two germline ends. Per germline, CDR1 SGDLS and CDR2 YYNGEE. The CDR3 covers 17 residues. The CDR3 nucleotides read TGTGCCAGCAGCGTAGGGGACTCTCTTTTAACCTACAATGAGCAGTTCTTC. As protein: CASSVGDSLLTYNEQFF.

The chain employs TRBV5-1 and TRBJ2-7; 8 bases line up with TRBD2. Germline V CDR1 and CDR2: SGHRS, YFSETQ. The CDR3 has 19 amino acids. V trimming: 1 base; J trimming: 0 bases; junction bases outside the gene matches: 15. In DNA, the CDR3 is TGCGCCAGCAGCTTGCTTATATCAACTCCCGGGACTAGCTCCTACGAGCAGTACTTC. This sequence encodes CASSLLISTPGTSSYEQYF.

This clonotype came up a few times. V is TRBV20-1 and J is TRBJ2-7, with TRBD2 matching 7 bases. CDR1 and CDR2 from the germline V gene are DFQATT and SNEGSKA (reference sequence). The CDR3 sequence is 15 residues long. V dropped 6 bases and J dropped 0; count of bases not matched to a gene: 11. The CDR3 is CSAFPLATSSYEQYF. The CDR3 DNA reads TGCAGTGCGTTCCCACTAGCGACTAGCTCCTACGAGCAGTACTTC.

This clonotype was seen only a few times. The rearrangement uses TRBV27 and TRBJ2-4, with D possibly being TRBD2 (6 bases). CDR3 length: 13 amino acids. CDR1 is MNHEY, CDR2 SMNVEV, per germline (reference sequence). Trimming took 8 bases from V and 8 from J, leaving 16 bases between them. The CDR3 sequence: CASASGERHIQYF. Here the CDR3 DNA reads TGTGCCAGCGCCTCGGGGGAGCGACACATTCAGTACTTC.

The chain has TRBV28 and TRBJ2-3; 8 bases agree with TRBD2. The CDR3 covers 15 residues. V lost 6 bases to trimming and J lost 3 bases; unmatched junction nucleotides: 8. Germline CDR1 MDHEN, CDR2 SYDVKM. The CDR3: CASRPAGVLTDTQYF. The CDR3 DNA is TGTGCCAGCAGGCCAGCGGGGGTCCTAACAGATACGCAGTATTTT.

This clonotype was recorded a few times. This sequence joins TRBV7-2 and TRBJ1-6; 8 bases are a match to TRBD1. V shed 5 bases and J 7 bases; nucleotides not matched to a gene: 7. From germline, CDR1 is SGHTA and CDR2 FQGNSA. The CDR3 totals 15 residues. The CDR3 DNA sequence: TGTGCCAGCAGCCCAACGACAGGGGTGAATTCACCCCTCCACTTT. It translates to CASSPTTGVNSPLHF.

The J gene is TRBJ1-5, the V gene TRBV5-5; 9 bases map to TRBD1. In germline, CDR1 is SGHKS, CDR2 YYEKEE (reference sequence). The CDR3 spans 14 residues. Trimming removed 0 bases from V and 16 bases from J; junction bases left unmatched: 11. CDR3: CASSLVSGTGMDHF. CDR3 DNA sequence: TGTGCCAGCAGCTTGGTTAGCGGGACAGGGATGGACCATTTT.

This clonotype was seen a few times. CDR3 sequence reads: CATGRQGSYNEQFF. The CDR3 region has the DNA TGTGCCACCGGTCGGCAGGGAAGTTACAATGAGCAGTTCTTC. The V and J genes are TRBV7-9 and TRBJ2-1, with TRBD1 as a possible D gene (5 bases). From germline, CDR1 is SEHNR and CDR2 FQNEAQ (reference sequence). The CDR3 covers 14 residues. Trimming removed 10 bases at V and 4 bases at J, with 17 bases between.

This clonotype was picked up many times. The chain recombines TRBV7-2 with TRBJ2-3; TRBD1 agrees at 10 bases. Germline trimming cut 4 bases from V and 2 bases from J; bases unmatched to any gene: 3. CDR1 and CDR2 from the germline V gene are SGHTA and FQGNSA. The CDR3 runs to 15 residues. CDR3 sequence (DNA): TGTGCCAGCAGCTCCGACAGGGGGCTCACAGATACGCAGTATTTT. Translation gives CASSSDRGLTDTQYF.

The chain joins TRBV7-9 to TRBJ2-5; the match to TRBD2 covers 7 bases. CDR1 is SEHNR and CDR2 is FQNEAQ in the germline V gene (reference sequence). This CDR3 has 16 residues. After removal of 7 bases from V and 5 bases from J, the junction contained 16 bases not matched to a gene. CDR3 residues: CASTTWSGARLETQYF. The CDR3 bases are TGTGCCAGCACCACGTGGAGCGGGGCGCGGTTGGAGACCCAGTACTTC.

The genes are TRBV28 and TRBJ2-6; D is possibly TRBD1 (5 bases). Between the trimmed V and J ends, which lost 4 bases and 0 bases, there was a span of 13 bases. The CDR3 totals 17 residues. Germline CDR1 and CDR2: MDHEN and SYDVKM. The CDR3 nucleotides read TGTGCCAGCAGTTCCCCCGACAGTTTCTCTGGGGCCAACGTCCTGACTTTC. It specifies CASSSPDSFSGANVLTF. The full variable domain, with the rest looked up from reference TRBV28 and TRBJ2-6, is DVKVTQSSRYLVKRTGEKVFLECVQDMDHENMFWYRQDPGLGLRLIYFSYDVKMKEKGDIPEGYSVSREKKERFSLILESASTNQTSMYLCASSSPDSFSGANVLTFGAGSRLTVL.

The chain recombines TRBV15 with TRBJ1-5, with D perhaps matching TRBD1 (6 bases). Germline CDR1 LNHNV, CDR2 YYDKDF (reference sequence). V shed 5 bases and J shed 7 bases, with 12 bases lying between them. This CDR3 spans 13 amino acids. CDR3 in DNA: TGTGCCACCAGCTTGGACAGCGACCAGCCCCAGCATTTT. Translated: CATSLDSDQPQHF.

The chain uses TRBV20-1 and TRBJ2-2; no reliable D call. Germline V CDR1 and CDR2: DFQATT, SNEGSKA (reference sequence). Trimming left V 4 bases short and J 0 bases short, with 9 bases between. This CDR3 comprises 14 residues. CDR3 sequence: CSATSAPNTGELFF. As DNA, the CDR3 is TGCAGTGCTACAAGTGCACCGAACACCGGGGAGCTGTTTTTT.

This clonotype came up a few times. The CDR3 loop is CASRPGHTYEQYF. In nucleotides, the CDR3 is TGTGCCAGCCGACCGGGACATACCTACGAGCAGTACTTC. The rearrangement links TRBV6-2 or TRBV6-3 to TRBJ2-7; tentative D call: TRBD1 (6 bases). V shed 8 bases and J shed 2 bases, with 13 bases lying between them. CDR1 is MNHEY and CDR2 is SVGEGT in the germline V gene. CDR3 length: 13 residues.

The J gene is TRBJ2-3, the V gene TRBV28, with 8 bases that match TRBD1. The CDR3 is made up of 15 amino acids. The V and J ends lost 2 bases and 6 bases, in that order; junction bases with no gene match: 7. Germline V gives CDR1 MDHEN, CDR2 SYDVKM. In nucleotides, the CDR3 is TGTGCCAGCAGTTTACCAGGACAGGGACATGATACGCAGTATTTT. This encodes CASSLPGQGHDTQYF. The whole variable domain, filled in from reference TRBV28 and TRBJ2-3, reads DVKVTQSSRYLVKRTGEKVFLECVQDMDHENMFWYRQDPGLGLRLIYFSYDVKMKEKGDIPEGYSVSREKKERFSLILESASTNQTSMYLCASSLPGQGHDTQYFGPGTRLTVL.

The chain joins TRBV6-2 or TRBV6-3 to TRBJ2-1; TRBD2 is a possible D gene (5 bases). The germline V gene has CDR1 MNHEY and CDR2 SVGEGT. The CDR3 is made up of 14 amino acids. V shed 4 bases and J shed 7 bases, with 14 bases lying between them. The CDR3 protein is CASSFGNFWNEQFF. CDR3 nucleotides: TGTGCCAGCAGTTTCGGGAACTTTTGGAATGAGCAGTTCTTC.

This clonotype was observed a few times. This chain joins TRBV12-3 or TRBV12-4 and TRBJ1-5, with D maybe TRBD1 (6 bases). The CDR3 has 15 amino acids. V gave up 7 bases and J gave up 2 bases, with 15 bases separating them. The CDR3 DNA follows: TGTGCCAGCAAGGGGGAGAGTCATGGCAATCAGCCCCAGCATTTT. It yields the protein CASKGESHGNQPQHF.

The J gene is TRBJ1-5, the V gene TRBV28; 7 bases align to TRBD1. The length of the CDR3 is 14 residues. Germline trimming cut 5 bases from V and 6 bases from J; bases unmatched to any gene: 7. The germline V gene encodes CDR1 MDHEN and CDR2 SYDVKM. The CDR3 is CASSGRQGSQPQHF. The CDR3 nucleotides read TGTGCCAGCAGTGGGCGACAGGGTAGTCAGCCCCAGCATTTT.

V is TRBV9 and J is TRBJ2-6, with a tentative D call TRBD2 (5 bases). CDR3 size: 16 residues. V shed 4 bases and J shed 3 bases, with 14 bases lying between them. In germline, CDR1 is SGDLS, CDR2 YYNGEE. CDR3 residues: CASSLPGYGGANVLTF. CDR3 DNA: TGTGCCAGCAGCCTTCCGGGATATGGTGGGGCCAACGTCCTGACTTTC.

The chain couples TRBV5-1 to TRBJ2-3; D ambiguous. Looked up from germline, CDR1 is SGHRS and CDR2 is YFSETQ. V lost 3 bases to trimming and J lost 1 base, with 15 bases between them. The CDR3 runs 16 residues. The DNA of the CDR3 is TGCGCCAGCAGCTCCCCCTCCGGAGCCCGCACAGATACGCAGTATTTT. It translates to CASSSPSGARTDTQYF.

This clonotype was counted many times. The J gene is TRBJ2-5, the V gene TRBV12-3 or TRBV12-4, with D tentatively TRBD2 (6 bases). This CDR3 has 14 amino acids. V lost 3 bases and J lost 5, with 13 bases in between. CDR3 amino acids: CASSLRLARETQYF. The CDR3 nucleotides read TGTGCCAGCAGTTTGCGCCTAGCGCGGGAGACCCAGTACTTC.

The CDR3 is CASIQQVAPEQYF. For the CDR3, the DNA is TGTGCCAGCATCCAGCAGGTCGCCCCCGAGCAGTACTTC. The J gene is TRBJ2-7, the V gene TRBV2; no reliable D call. Germline V gene sequence: CDR1 SNHLY, CDR2 FYNNEI. The CDR3 extends over 13 amino acids. The V end lost 7 bases, the J end lost 6 bases, and 16 bases lay between the germline ends.

The rearrangement links TRBV7-9 to TRBJ2-7, with D possibly being TRBD1 (5 bases). V was shortened by 6 bases and J by 5 bases, with 17 bases between the two germline ends. The CDR3 is made up of 14 amino acids. The germline CDR1 and CDR2 sequences are SEHNR and FQNEAQ (reference sequence). In DNA form, the CDR3 reads TGTGCCAGCAGGACAACAGGTACTGGGGACGAGCAGTACTTC. It codes for CASRTTGTGDEQYF.

This clonotype was seen only a few times. This rearrangement joins TRBV11-1 to TRBJ2-7; 8 bases align to TRBD2. CDR1 SGHAT and CDR2 FQDESV come from the germline V gene (reference sequence). This CDR3 comprises 17 residues. With V trimmed by 1 base and J by 0 bases, 8 bases remained unmatched. The CDR3 DNA sequence: TGTGCCAGCAGCTTAGTGGTGGTAGCGGGGAGCTCCTACGAGCAGTACTTC. This translates into CASSLVVVAGSSYEQYF.